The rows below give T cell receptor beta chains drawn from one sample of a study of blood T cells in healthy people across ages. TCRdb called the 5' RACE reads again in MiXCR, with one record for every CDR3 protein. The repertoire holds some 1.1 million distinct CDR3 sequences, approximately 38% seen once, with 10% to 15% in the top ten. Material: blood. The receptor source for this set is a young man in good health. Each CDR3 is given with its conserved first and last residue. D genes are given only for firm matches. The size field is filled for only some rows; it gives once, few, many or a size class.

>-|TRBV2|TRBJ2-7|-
TGTGCCAGCAGTGATGTCGTCTCCTACGAGCAGTACTTC
CASSDVVSYEQYF
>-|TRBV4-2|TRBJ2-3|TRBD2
TGTGCCAGCAGCCAAGATGCGGGACTAGCGGGGCCACTAACCACAGATACGCAGTATTTT
CASSQDAGLAGPLTTDTQYF
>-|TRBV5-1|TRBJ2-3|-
TGCGCCAGCCAGAGATTGACAGCAAGCACAGATACGCAGTATTTT
CASQRLTASTDTQYF
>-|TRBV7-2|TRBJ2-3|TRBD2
TGTGCCAGCAGCATGACTAGCGGGGGGTTCACAGATACGCAGTATTTT
CASSMTSGGFTDTQYF
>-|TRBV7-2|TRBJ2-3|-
TGTGCCAGCAGCTTAGGAGTGGGCCGGGGTCGTGGTACGCAGTATTTT
CASSLGVGRGRGTQYF
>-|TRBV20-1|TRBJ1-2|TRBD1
TGCAGTGCTAGAGATCCGGGACAGGGGGTTGACTATGGCTACACCTTC
CSARDPGQGVDYGYTF
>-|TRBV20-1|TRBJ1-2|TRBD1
TGCAGTGCTAGACAGGGGGCTTGGGCGGATGGCTACACCTTC
CSARQGAWADGYTF
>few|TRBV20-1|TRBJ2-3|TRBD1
TGCAGTGCTCGCCCCCGGGACAGGGTCCCAGATACGCAGTATTTT
CSARPRDRVPDTQYF
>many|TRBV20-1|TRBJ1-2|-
TGCAGTGCTAGAGTGGCAGGTGGTAACTATGGCTACACCTTC
CSARVAGGNYGYTF
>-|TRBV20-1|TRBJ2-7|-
TGCAGTGAGGGGGGTGGACTCTACAATGAGCAGTACTTC
CSEGGGLYNEQYF
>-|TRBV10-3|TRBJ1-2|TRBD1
TGTGCCATCGGCCGGACAGGGATGTACGGTAACACCTTC
CAIGRTGMYGNTF
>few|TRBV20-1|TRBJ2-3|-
TGCAGTGCTAAAGATCCCGGAGGCGGGTATTTT
CSAKDPGGGYF
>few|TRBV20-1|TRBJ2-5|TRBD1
TGCAGTGCTAGTAACAGGGGCGGTCTCACAGGATACAATGAGCAGTACTTC
CSASNRGGLTGYNEQYF
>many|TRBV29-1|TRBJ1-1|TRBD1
TGCAGCGTTGCACGGGACAGGGTCGGGACTGAAGCTTTCTTT
CSVARDRVGTEAFF
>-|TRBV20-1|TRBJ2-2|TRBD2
TGCAGTGCTAGAGGGACTAGCGGGAGGAACACCGGGGAGCTGTTTTTT
CSARGTSGRNTGELFF
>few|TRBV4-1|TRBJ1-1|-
TGCGCCAGCAGCCAAGGCCCACTTTCGAGGTCCACTGAAGCTTTCTTT
CASSQGPLSRSTEAFF
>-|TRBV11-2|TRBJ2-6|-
TGTGCCAGCAGCAAGAGTGGAGGGACCGACGTCCTGACTTTC
CASSKSGGTDVLTF
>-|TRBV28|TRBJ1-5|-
TGTGCCAGCAGTCCTCGACAGTTAATTTACAGCAATCAGCCCCAGCATTTT
CASSPRQLIYSNQPQHF
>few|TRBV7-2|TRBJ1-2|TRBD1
TGTGCCAGCAGCCGGGACAGGGAACGGGGCTACACCTTC
CASSRDRERGYTF
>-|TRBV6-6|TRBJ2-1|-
TGTGCCAGCAGTTACTCCAACGACTTAGGGAAGCCCAATGAGCAGTTCTTC
CASSYSNDLGKPNEQFF
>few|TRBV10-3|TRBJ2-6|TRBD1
TGTGCCATCACTGACAGGGGTTCCTCTGGGGCCAACGTCCTGACTTTC
CAITDRGSSGANVLTF
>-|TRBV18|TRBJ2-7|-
TGTGCCAGCTCGTCACTACAGGGCAACAATGAGCAGTACTTC
CASSSLQGNNEQYF
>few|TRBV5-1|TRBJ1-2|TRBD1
TGCGCCAGCAGCAGCCGGACAGGGGATAACTATGGCTACACCTTC
CASSSRTGDNYGYTF
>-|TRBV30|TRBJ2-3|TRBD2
TGTGCCTGCCTTGTGGGGACGGGGGGGCTTAAAGATACGCAGTATTTT
CACLVGTGGLKDTQYF
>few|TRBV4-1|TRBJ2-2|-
TGCGCCAGCAGCCATGCGGGACTCGCGAACACCGGGGAGCTGTTTTTT
CASSHAGLANTGELFF
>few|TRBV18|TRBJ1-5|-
TGTGCCAGCTCACCACCGTCCAGCAATCAGCCCCAGCATTTT
CASSPPSSNQPQHF
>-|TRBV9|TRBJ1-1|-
TGTGCCAGCAGCGTGGTAGATAGTGAAGCTTTCTTT
CASSVVDSEAFF
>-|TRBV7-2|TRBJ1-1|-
TGTGCCAGCAGCTTAGCTGGATCAAAGAACACTGAAGCTTTCTTT
CASSLAGSKNTEAFF
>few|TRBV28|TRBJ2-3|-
TGTGCCAGCAGCCCCTGGGGGCGGGCCACAGATACGCAGTATTTT
CASSPWGRATDTQYF
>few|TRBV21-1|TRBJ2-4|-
TGTGCCAGCAGCTTTATCCGGGGGTACTTC
CASSFIRGYF
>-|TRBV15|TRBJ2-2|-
TGTGCCACCAGCAGAGATAGGGCGGACGGGGAGCTGTTTTTT
CATSRDRADGELFF
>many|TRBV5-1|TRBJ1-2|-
TGCGCCAGCAGCTCCGAATCTCCAACAGATGGCTACACCTTC
CASSSESPTDGYTF
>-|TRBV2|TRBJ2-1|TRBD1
TGTGCCAGAGGGACAGAAACCTACAATGAGCAGTTCTTC
CARGTETYNEQFF
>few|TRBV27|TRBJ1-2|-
TGTGCCAGCCACCCGACAGGTGATAACTATGGCTACACCTTC
CASHPTGDNYGYTF
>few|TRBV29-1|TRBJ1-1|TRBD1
TGCAGCGTTAGACAGGGAACGTACACTGAAGCTTTCTTT
CSVRQGTYTEAFF